Listed below are T cell receptor beta chains from one sample, sequenced in a study of OX40 agonist ivuxolimab in advanced cancers. The assay was immunoSEQ multiplex PCR, and TCRdb's table has in-frame clones only and misses some. The sample holds fewer than 90,000 clones, around nine tenths seen once. Here the sequenced sample was CD4+ or CD8+ T cells sorted from blood, taken in a trial of the OX40 agonist ivuxolimab. The source is an adult with an advanced solid tumor such as melanoma, head and neck, liver or kidney cancer. Each CDR3 is given with its conserved first and last residue. A D gene is named only where the DNA matches it firmly. Part of the rows lack a size; the others show once, few, many or a class for expanded clones.

TRBV19	.	.	TRBJ2-3	CASTIGQITDTQYF	TGTGCCAGTACCATAGGACAGATCACAGATACGCAGTATTTT
TRBV20-1	.	few	TRBJ2-3	CSARVGDTQYF	TGCAGTGCTAGAGTAGGGGATACGCAGTATTTT
TRBV7-2	TRBD2	.	TRBJ2-3	CASSTTSGVSTDTQYF	TGTGCCAGCAGCACAACTAGCGGGGTTAGCACAGATACGCAGTATTTT
TRBV11-2	.	.	TRBJ2-5	CASSLDLQTQYF	TGTGCCAGCAGCTTAGATCTGCAAACCCAGTACTTC
TRBV4-2	TRBD2	.	TRBJ2-2	CASSQGGTSGRVPGELFF	TGTGCCAGCAGCCAAGGGGGGACTAGCGGGAGGGTACCCGGGGAGCTGTTTTTT
TRBV5-1	TRBD1	.	TRBJ2-2	CASSLSGPGTGGTGELFF	TGCGCCAGCAGCTTGTCGGGTCCCGGGACAGGGGGGACCGGGGAGCTGTTTTTT
TRBV27	.	.	TRBJ1-2	CASSPDSRGSGYTF	TGTGCCAGCAGTCCGGACAGCCGTGGTAGTGGCTACACCTTC
TRBV5-4	TRBD2	.	TRBJ2-7	CASSQSTSGNHEQYF	TGTGCCAGCAGCCAATCGACTAGCGGGAACCACGAGCAGTACTTC
TRBV19	TRBD2	.	TRBJ2-2	CASSIGGSKGGELFF	TGTGCCAGTAGTATCGGGGGGAGTAAGGGCGGGGAGCTGTTTTTT
TRBV11-1	.	.	TRBJ2-3	CASSLLRTPSTDTQYF	TGTGCCAGCAGCTTATTGAGGACCCCTAGCACAGATACGCAGTATTTT